This passage covers 15 T cell receptor beta chains from one sample sequenced in a study of T cell changes during pregnancy in multiple sclerosis. Repertoires were generated with immunoSEQ multiplex PCR, while TCRdb's copy carries only in-frame clones and drops some. The repertoire holds 71,000 or so clones, with approximately 92% as singletons. This specimen was peripheral blood, taken in the third trimester of pregnancy. The receptors shown here come from a female donor with multiple sclerosis, enrolled in a pregnancy study.

The rearrangement joins TRBV7-8 to TRBJ2-7; 8 bases align to TRBD1. Unmatched junction bases numbered 16, after V lost 5 bases and J lost 1 base. Germline lookup yields CDR1 SGHVS and CDR2 FQNEAQ. This CDR3 is 18 amino acids long. The CDR3 is CASSPTGIRQGTSYEQYF. The CDR3 nucleotides are TGTGCCAGCAGCCCTACGGGGATAAGACAGGGGACGTCCTACGAGCAGTACTTC. The full variable domain, with the rest looked up from reference TRBV7-8 and TRBJ2-7, is GAGVSQSPRYKVAKRGQDVALRCDPISGHVSLFWYQQALGQGPEFLTYFQNEAQLDKSGLPSDRFFAERPEGSVSTLKIQRTQQEDSAVYLCASSPTGIRQGTSYEQYFGPGTRLTVT.

This chain uses TRBV28 with TRBJ2-3; 7 bases are shared with TRBD2. Germline assignment: CDR1 MDHEN and CDR2 SYDVKM. The CDR3 is 15 amino acids. V shed 6 bases and J 2 bases; nucleotides not matched to a gene: 8. The chain's CDR3 is CASSSGLTYTDTQYF. The CDR3 nucleotides are TGTGCCAGCAGCTCGGGACTAACCTACACAGATACGCAGTATTTT.

This clone appeared a single time. The chain has TRBV6-6 and TRBJ2-1; 10 bases match TRBD2. The CDR3 has 16 amino acids. Germline V gene sequence: CDR1 MNHNY, CDR2 SVGAGI (reference sequence). V trimming: 0 bases; J trimming: 10 bases; junction bases outside the gene matches: 9. The CDR3: CASSYSGPSGREEQFF. The CDR3 nucleotides read TGTGCCAGCAGTTACTCGGGGCCTAGCGGGAGAGAGGAGCAGTTCTTC.

This clone was seen only a few times. The chain couples TRBV18 to TRBJ2-2; a weak D match, TRBD1 (6 bases). CDR1 KGHSH and CDR2 LQKENI come from the germline V gene. The CDR3 length is 16 residues. Deletions cut 2 bases from V and 0 bases from J, with 10 bases between. CDR3 sequence: CASSPKTGANTGELFF. The CDR3 DNA is TGTGCCAGCTCACCAAAGACAGGCGCGAACACCGGGGAGCTGTTTTTT.

The count of this clone is one. This sequence joins TRBV7-7 and TRBJ2-5, with 11 bases identical to TRBD2. The V segment lost 5 bases and the J segment 2 bases; nucleotides outside the gene matches: 4. This CDR3 is 15 amino acids long. Germline values: CDR1 SSHAT, CDR2 FNYEAQ (reference sequence). The CDR3 DNA sequence: TGTGCCAGCAGCCCAATAGCGGGAGGGCAAGAGACCCAGTACTTC. It translates to CASSPIAGGQETQYF.

This clone appeared once. The chain combines TRBV20-1 with TRBJ2-1, with TRBD1 as a possible D gene (6 bases). CDR3 length equals 11 residues. In germline, CDR1 is DFQATT, CDR2 SNEGSKA (reference sequence). V was shortened by 5 bases and J by 10 bases, with 12 bases between the two germline ends. CDR3: CSAGPQGEQFF. CDR3 bases: TGCAGTGCTGGGCCACAGGGCGAGCAGTTCTTC.

This chain links TRBV19 with TRBJ2-5; 12 nucleotides match TRBD2. The CDR3 extends over 14 amino acids. CDR1 and CDR2 from the germline V gene are LNHDA and SQIVND (reference sequence). With V trimmed by 7 bases and J by 4 bases, 4 bases remained unmatched. The CDR3 bases are TGTGCCAGTATGCTAGCGGGAGGGTCAGAGACCCAGTACTTC. Encoded protein: CASMLAGGSETQYF.

This clone was seen once. The chain is built from TRBV11-3 and TRBJ2-1, with TRBD2 matching 10 bases. CDR3 length equals 15 residues. Germline lookup yields CDR1 SGHNT and CDR2 YENEEA. Trimming took 5 bases from V and 4 from J; bases not matched to a gene: 5. The CDR3 DNA sequence: TGTGCCAGCAGCCCGGGACTAGCGCCTTACAATGAGCAGTTCTTC. Translated, it gives CASSPGLAPYNEQFF.

This CDR3 reads CASSPDVGGGVEAFF. The CDR3 coding sequence is TGTGCCAGCAGCCCCGATGTGGGGGGAGGGGTTGAAGCTTTCTTT. The J gene is TRBJ1-1, the V gene TRBV7-6, with D perhaps matching TRBD1 (5 bases). The CDR3 extends over 15 amino acids. The germline gives CDR1 SGHVS, CDR2 FNYEAQ. V lost 5 bases and J lost 7, with 20 bases in between. Combining the CDR3 with reference TRBV7-6 and TRBJ1-1 gives the whole variable domain GAGVSQSPRYKVTKRGQDVALRCDPISGHVSLYWYRQALGQGPEFLTYFNYEAQQDKSGLPNDRFSAERPEGSISTLTIQRTEQRDSAMYRCASSPDVGGGVEAFFGQGTRLTVV.

The chain joins TRBV13 to TRBJ2-2, with 11 bases lining up with TRBD2. The J segment lost 2 bases and the V segment lost 0 bases, leaving 5 bases of the junction unmatched. Germline assignment: CDR1 PRHDT and CDR2 FYEKMQ (reference sequence). There are 18 residues in the CDR3. The CDR3 reads CASSLGLAGDLNTGELFF. CDR3 DNA: TGTGCCAGCAGCTTAGGACTAGCGGGAGACCTTAACACCGGGGAGCTGTTTTTT.

This clone was observed a few times. The chain combines TRBV6-5 with TRBJ1-2; D perhaps matches TRBD1 (6 bases). The ends were cut back, 6 bases at V and 1 base at J, with 12 bases in the middle. Germline lookup yields CDR1 MNHEY and CDR2 SVGAGI. The CDR3 consists of 14 residues. The CDR3 DNA sequence: TGTGCCAGCAGGGAAACAGGGAATAACTATGGCTACACCTTC. Amino acid sequence: CASRETGNNYGYTF.

V gene TRBV7-9 combines with J gene TRBJ2-7; 8 bases fit TRBD1. V lost 5 bases to trimming and J lost 5 bases; unmatched junction nucleotides: 2. The V gene's germline CDR1 is SEHNR and CDR2 FQNEAQ (reference sequence). The CDR3 spans 12 residues. CDR3: CASSQTGDEQYF. In nucleotides, the CDR3 is TGTGCCAGCAGCCAGACAGGGGACGAGCAGTACTTC.

The chain carries TRBV27 and TRBJ2-1; possibly TRBD1 for D (5 bases). The CDR3 spans 16 residues. The ends were cut back, 4 bases at V and 2 bases at J, with 15 bases in the middle. Germline-derived CDR1 and CDR2 are MNHEY and SMNVEV (reference sequence). Written as DNA, the CDR3 is TGTGCCAGCAGTTACCAACAGGTACCTCCCTACAATGAGCAGTTCTTC. It codes for CASSYQQVPPYNEQFF.

The J gene is TRBJ2-3, the V gene TRBV6-6; 7 bases agree with TRBD2. Germline V gene sequence: CDR1 MNHNY, CDR2 SVGAGI (reference sequence). V lost 5 bases and J lost 1; bases outside the gene matches: 9. The length of the CDR3 is 16 residues. This CDR3 is CASSHSGPRGTDTQYF. CDR3 sequence (DNA): TGTGCCAGCAGTCATAGCGGGCCCCGGGGCACAGATACGCAGTATTTT.

Written as DNA, the CDR3 is TGTGCCATCAGTGCCTCTAGCGGGGGAACCGAGTCCTACAATGAGCAGTTCTTC. Residues: CAISASSGGTESYNEQFF. The chain combines TRBV10-3 with TRBJ2-1, with 10 positions matching TRBD2. Germline CDR1 and CDR2: ENHRY and SYGVKD. The V gene end was trimmed by 4 bases and the J gene end by 1 base; junction bases not matched to a gene: 10. The CDR3 runs to 18 residues.